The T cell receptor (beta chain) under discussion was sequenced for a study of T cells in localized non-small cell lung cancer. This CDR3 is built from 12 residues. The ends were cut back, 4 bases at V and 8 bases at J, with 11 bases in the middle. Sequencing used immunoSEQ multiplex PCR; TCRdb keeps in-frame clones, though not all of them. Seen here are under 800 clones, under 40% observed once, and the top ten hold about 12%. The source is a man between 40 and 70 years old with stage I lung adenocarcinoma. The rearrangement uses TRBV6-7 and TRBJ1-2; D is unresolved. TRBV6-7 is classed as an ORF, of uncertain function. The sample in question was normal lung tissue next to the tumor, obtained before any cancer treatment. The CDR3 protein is CASSLSLSGYTF. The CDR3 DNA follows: TGTGCCAGCAGTTTAAGCCTTTCAGGCTACACCTTC.